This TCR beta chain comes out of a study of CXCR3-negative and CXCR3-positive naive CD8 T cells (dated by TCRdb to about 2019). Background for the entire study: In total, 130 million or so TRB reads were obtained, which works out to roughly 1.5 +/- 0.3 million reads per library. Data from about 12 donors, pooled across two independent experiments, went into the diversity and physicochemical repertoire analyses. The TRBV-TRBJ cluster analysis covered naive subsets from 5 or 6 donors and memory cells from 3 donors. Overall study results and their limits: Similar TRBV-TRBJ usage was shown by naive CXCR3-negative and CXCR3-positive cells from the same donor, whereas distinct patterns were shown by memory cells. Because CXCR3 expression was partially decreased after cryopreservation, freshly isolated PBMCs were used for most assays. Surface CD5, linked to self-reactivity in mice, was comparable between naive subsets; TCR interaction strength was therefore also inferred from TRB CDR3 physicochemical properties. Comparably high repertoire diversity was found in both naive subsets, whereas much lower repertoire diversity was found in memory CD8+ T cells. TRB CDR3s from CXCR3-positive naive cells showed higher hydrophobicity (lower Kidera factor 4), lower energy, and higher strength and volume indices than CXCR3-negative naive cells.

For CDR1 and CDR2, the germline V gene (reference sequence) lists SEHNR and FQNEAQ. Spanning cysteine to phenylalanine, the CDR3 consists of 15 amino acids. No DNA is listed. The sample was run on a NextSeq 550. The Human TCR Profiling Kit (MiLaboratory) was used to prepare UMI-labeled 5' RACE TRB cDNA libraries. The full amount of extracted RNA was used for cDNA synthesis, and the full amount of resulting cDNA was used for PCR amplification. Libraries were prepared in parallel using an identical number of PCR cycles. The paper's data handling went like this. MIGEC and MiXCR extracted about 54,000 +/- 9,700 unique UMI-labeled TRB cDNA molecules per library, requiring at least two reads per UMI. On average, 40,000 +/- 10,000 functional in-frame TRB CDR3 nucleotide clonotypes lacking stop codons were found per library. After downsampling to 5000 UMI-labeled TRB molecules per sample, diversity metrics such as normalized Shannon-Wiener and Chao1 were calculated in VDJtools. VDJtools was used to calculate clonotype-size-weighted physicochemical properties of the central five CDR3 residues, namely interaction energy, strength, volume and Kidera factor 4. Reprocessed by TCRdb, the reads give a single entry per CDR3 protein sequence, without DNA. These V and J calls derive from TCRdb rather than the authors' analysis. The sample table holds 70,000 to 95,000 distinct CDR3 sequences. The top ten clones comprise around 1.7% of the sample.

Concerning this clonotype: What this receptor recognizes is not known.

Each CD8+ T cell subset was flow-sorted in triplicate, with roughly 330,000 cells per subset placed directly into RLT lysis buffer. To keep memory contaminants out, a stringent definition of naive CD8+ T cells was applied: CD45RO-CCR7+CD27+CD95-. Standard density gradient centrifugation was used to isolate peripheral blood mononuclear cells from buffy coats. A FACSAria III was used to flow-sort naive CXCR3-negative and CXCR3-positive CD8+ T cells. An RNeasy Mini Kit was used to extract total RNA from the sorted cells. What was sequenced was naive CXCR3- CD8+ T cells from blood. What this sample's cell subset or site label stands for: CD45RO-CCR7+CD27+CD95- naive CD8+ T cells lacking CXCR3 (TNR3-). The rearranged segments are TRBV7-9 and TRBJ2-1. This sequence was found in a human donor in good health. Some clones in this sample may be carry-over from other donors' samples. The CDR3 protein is CASRSSDISYNEQFF.